This TCR beta chain was retrieved from a study of blood T cell repertoires in COVID-19. Study-wide background: Acute-phase and convalescent COVID-19 samples originated in the United States, Italy and Spain. T cells, B-cell-depleted T cells, or PBMCs supplied cDNA or gDNA.

This clone has only one observation. Under the authors' procedure: Nucleated cell number was recorded as an estimate derived from reference gene primer amplification. Sequencing was performed with immunoSEQ multiplex PCR; in TCRdb, only in-frame clones are kept and a portion is missing. V and J calls and clone size are copied from that table; D and trimming were computed from the DNA. This table holds roughly 110,000 clones, about nine tenths found once. This CDR3 has 17 residues. V dropped 7 bases and J dropped 0 bases, with 21 bases sitting between them. The germline V gene encodes CDR1 LNHDA and CDR2 SQIVND (reference sequence).

This sequence originates from a man in his fifties or sixties with active or convalescent COVID-19. The rearrangement joins TRBV19 to TRBJ1-2; TRBD1 might be the D (5 bases). Sample: peripheral blood. In DNA form, the CDR3 reads TGTGCCAGTACCTCTGGGGCCTTGGACACCTCTAACTATGGCTACACCTTC. Translating it yields CASTSGALDTSNYGYTF.